Included here is one T cell receptor (beta chain) sequence, with context. This clone was counted a single time. There is no known antigen for this receptor. The input lacks base qualities; no much larger clone sits a single base away. The immunoSEQ Assay, a bias-controlled multiplex PCR, was used to amplify TCRbeta CDR3 regions from genomic DNA. As for how the authors treated the data: The number of nucleated cells in each sample was estimated by amplification of reference gene primers within the assay. Sequence reads were collapsed and filtered to measure the absolute abundance of every unique TCRbeta CDR3 rearrangement. Productive Simpson clonality was computed per sample as the square root of Simpson's diversity index over productive rearrangements. TCRdb carries this immuneACCESS record with in-frame sequences only. Its versions omit some clonotypes, under half of them owing to an unresolved V gene in the studies checked, with the rest unexplained. V, J and clone size are those of that table, while D and trimming were read from the DNA. The sample yields about 68,000 clones; about nine tenths were counted once. The ten largest clones capture roughly 8% of the sample.

Inclusive of the bounding cysteine and phenylalanine, the CDR3 is 14 residues long. Of all the DNA, just the CDR3 is kept, 42 bases in frame from base 1. At the junction V is shortened by 5 bases and J by 6 bases, with 11 bases in between. The germline V gene yields SGHAT for CDR1 and FQNNGV for CDR2. Each collaborating institution followed its own protocols to collect whole blood in K2EDTA tubes. For TCRbeta analysis, collaborators shipped samples as frozen whole blood, isolated PBMCs, or DNA extracted from either of those sample types. The data were obtained in a study of blood T cell repertoires in COVID-19 (TCRdb year 2020). About the study as a whole: Samples from collaborators originated in the United States, Italy and Spain and spanned both the acute and convalescent phases of COVID-19. The material from the prospective study consisted of cDNA or gDNA derived from T cells, B-cell-depleted T cells, or PBMCs. Subjects who had been exposed to COVID-19, were actively infected with it, or had recovered from it provided the deeply sampled blood TCRbeta repertoires that made up the dataset. Sample metadata almost always included a de-identified subject ID, COVID-19 status, age in years and sex. Where HLA class I and class II types were available, the types were taken from metadata supplied by the sample provider, not from assay-based typing. The repertoires were released in a freely available public database meant as a resource for research on the immune response to SARS-CoV-2. The samples were drawn from the first 160 participants of the ongoing ImmuneRACE study and from about 1,200 subjects provided by 6 global collaborators. Here is what the overall study found, with its caveats: The amount of clinical and demographic metadata varied by source and participant and was provided uncurated.

The sequence joins TRBV11-2 to TRBJ1-6; the D gene is perhaps TRBD1, on 6 matching bases. This sequence was found in a man under 40 with acute or convalescent COVID-19. The specimen was peripheral blood. CDR3 loop: CASSRDISNSPLHF. In nucleotides, the sequence is TGTGCCAGCAGCCGGGACATCTCTAATTCACCCCTCCACTTT.